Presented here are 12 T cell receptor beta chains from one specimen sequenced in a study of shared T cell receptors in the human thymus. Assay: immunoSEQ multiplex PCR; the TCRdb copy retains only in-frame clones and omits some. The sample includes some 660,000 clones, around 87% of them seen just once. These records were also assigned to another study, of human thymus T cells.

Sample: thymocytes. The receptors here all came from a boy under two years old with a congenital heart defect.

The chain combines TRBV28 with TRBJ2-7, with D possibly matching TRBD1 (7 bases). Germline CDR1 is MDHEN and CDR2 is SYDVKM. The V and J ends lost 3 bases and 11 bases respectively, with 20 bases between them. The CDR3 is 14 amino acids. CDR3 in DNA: TGTGCCAGCAGTTTGCAGGACAGGCCCAGGGAGGAGTACTTC. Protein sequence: CASSLQDRPREEYF. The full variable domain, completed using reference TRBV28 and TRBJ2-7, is DVKVTQSSRYLVKRTGEKVFLECVQDMDHENMFWYRQDPGLGLRLIYFSYDVKMKEKGDIPEGYSVSREKKERFSLILESASTNQTSMYLCASSLQDRPREEYFGPGTRLTVT.

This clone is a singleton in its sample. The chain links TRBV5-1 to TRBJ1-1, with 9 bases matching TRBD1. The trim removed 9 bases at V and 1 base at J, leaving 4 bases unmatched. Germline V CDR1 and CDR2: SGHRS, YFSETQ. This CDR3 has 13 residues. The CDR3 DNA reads TGCGCCACCAAGGGACAGGGGAACACTGAAGCTTTCTTT. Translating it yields CATKGQGNTEAFF.

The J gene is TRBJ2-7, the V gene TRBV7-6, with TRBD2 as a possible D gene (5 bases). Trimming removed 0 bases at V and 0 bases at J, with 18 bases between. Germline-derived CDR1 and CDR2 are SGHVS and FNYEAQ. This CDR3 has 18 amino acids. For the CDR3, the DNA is TGTGCCAGCAGCTTAGCGGGTGGGCTAGCTCAAAACTCCTACGAGCAGTACTTC. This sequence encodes CASSLAGGLAQNSYEQYF.

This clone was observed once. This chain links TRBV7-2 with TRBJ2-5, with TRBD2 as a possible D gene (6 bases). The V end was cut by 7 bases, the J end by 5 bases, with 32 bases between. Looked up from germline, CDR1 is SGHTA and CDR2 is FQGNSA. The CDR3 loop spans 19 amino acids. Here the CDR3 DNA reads TGTGCCAGCACCAGATTCTCTCTGTGGCAGATCGGGACTTCGGAGACCCAGTACTTC. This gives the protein CASTRFSLWQIGTSETQYF. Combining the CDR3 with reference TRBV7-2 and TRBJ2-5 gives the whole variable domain GAGVSQSPSNKVTEKGKDVELRCDPISGHTALYWYRQSLGQGLEFLIYFQGNSAPDKSGLPSDRFSAERTGGSVSTLTIQRTQQEDSAVYLCASTRFSLWQIGTSETQYFGPGTRLLVL.

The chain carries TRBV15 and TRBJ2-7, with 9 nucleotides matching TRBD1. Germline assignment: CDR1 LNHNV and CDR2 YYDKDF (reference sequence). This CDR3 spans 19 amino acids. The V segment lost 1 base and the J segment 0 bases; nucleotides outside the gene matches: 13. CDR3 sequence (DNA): TGTGCCACCAGCAGAGTCGGGAAACCGGACAGGGGCCCCTCCTACGAGCAGTACTTC. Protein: CATSRVGKPDRGPSYEQYF.

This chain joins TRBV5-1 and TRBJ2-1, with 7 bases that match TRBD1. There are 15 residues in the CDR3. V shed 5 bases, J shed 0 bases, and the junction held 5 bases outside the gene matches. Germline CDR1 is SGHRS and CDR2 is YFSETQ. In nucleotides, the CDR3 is TGCGCCAGCAGTTCCCGGGACAGCTCCTACAATGAGCAGTTCTTC. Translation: CASSSRDSSYNEQFF.

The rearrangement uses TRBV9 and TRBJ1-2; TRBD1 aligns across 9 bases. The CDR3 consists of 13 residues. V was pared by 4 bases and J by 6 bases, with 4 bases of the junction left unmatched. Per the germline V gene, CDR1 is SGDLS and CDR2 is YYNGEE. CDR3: CASSPGQGNGYTF. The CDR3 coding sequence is TGTGCCAGCAGCCCCGGACAGGGGAATGGCTACACCTTC.

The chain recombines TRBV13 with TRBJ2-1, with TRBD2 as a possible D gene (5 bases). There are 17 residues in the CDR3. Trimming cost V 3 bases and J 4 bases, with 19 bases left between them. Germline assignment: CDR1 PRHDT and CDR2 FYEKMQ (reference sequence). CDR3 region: CASSFGLARGSYNEQFF. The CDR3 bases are TGTGCCAGCAGCTTCGGGCTAGCCCGTGGGTCGTACAATGAGCAGTTCTTC.

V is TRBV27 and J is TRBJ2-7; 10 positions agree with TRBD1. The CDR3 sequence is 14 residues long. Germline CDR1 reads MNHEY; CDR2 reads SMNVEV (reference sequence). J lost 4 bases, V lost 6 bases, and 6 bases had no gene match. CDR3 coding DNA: TGTGCCAGCAGGTTGACAGGGGGCTCGTACGAGCAGTACTTC. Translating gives CASRLTGGSYEQYF.

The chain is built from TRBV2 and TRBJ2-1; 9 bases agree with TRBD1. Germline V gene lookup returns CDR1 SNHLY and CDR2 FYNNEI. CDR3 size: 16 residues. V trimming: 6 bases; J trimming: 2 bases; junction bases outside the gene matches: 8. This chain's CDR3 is CASRRWDREAYNEQFF. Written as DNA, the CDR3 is TGTGCCAGCAGGAGATGGGACAGGGAAGCCTACAATGAGCAGTTCTTC.

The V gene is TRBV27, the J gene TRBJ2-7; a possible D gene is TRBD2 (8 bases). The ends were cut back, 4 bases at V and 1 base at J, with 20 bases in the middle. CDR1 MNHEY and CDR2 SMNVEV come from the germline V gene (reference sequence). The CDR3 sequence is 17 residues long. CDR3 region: CASSSGGTEQKSYEQYF. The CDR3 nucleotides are TGTGCCAGCAGTTCGGGGGGGACAGAACAAAAATCCTACGAGCAGTACTTC.

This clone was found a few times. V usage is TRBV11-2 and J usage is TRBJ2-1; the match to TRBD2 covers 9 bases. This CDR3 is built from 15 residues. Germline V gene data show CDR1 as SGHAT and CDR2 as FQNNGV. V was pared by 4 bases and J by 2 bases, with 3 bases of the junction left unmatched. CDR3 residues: CASSSSSGTYNEQFF. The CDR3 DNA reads TGTGCCAGCAGCTCTTCTAGCGGGACCTACAATGAGCAGTTCTTC.